This T cell receptor (beta chain) derives from a study of OX40 agonist ivuxolimab in advanced cancers. Study-level information: Ivuxolimab, which patients received intravenously every 2 weeks, was dosed at 0.01 to 10 mg/kg.

Worth noting for this clone: Its specificity is not known.

Study-wide points: The average count of expanded clones was higher among CD8+ T cells than among CD4+. Antigens targeted by the expanded peripheral T cells were not determined.

People who had autoimmune disease history or systemic immunosuppression were excluded. CDR1 and CDR2 from the germline V gene are GTSNPN and SVGIG (reference sequence). The V gene end was trimmed by 0 bases and the J gene end by 6 bases; junction bases not matched to a gene: 11. The CDR3 consists of 16 residues. The protocol was immunoSEQ multiplex PCR, while the TCRdb copy is restricted to in-frame clones and leaves out a portion. The sample consists of some 73,000 clones, about 85% of them appearing once. The J gene is TRBJ1-5, the V gene TRBV30; 7 bases match TRBD1. The sequence derives from an adult with an advanced solid tumor such as melanoma, head and neck, liver or kidney cancer. The sequencing here drew on CD4+ or CD8+ T cells sorted from blood, taken in a trial of the OX40 agonist ivuxolimab. In DNA form, the CDR3 reads TGTGCCTGGAGTGTCTCCCCAGGGACAGCCGGTCAGCCCCAGCATTTT. It translates to CAWSVSPGTAGQPQHF.